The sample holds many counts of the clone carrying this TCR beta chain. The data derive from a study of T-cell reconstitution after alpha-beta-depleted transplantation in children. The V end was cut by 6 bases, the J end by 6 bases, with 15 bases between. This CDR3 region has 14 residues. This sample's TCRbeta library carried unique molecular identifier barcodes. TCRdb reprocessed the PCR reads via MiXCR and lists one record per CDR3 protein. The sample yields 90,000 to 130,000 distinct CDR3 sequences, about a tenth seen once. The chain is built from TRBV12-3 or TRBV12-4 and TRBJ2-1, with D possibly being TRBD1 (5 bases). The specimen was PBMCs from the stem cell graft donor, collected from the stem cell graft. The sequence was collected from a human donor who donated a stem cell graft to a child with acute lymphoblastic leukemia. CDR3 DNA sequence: TGTGCCAGCAGGGGGCAGTCGGGCGCCAATGAGCAGTTCTTC. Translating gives CASRGQSGANEQFF.